The sequence of this T cell receptor beta chain was determined in a study of T cell repertoires in cytomegalovirus infection. Looking at the study overall: A matching HLA type, together with CMV infection, was signaled by public TCR beta signatures. Study-level points and caveats: Predominance within the ex vivo response was attributable to HLA-C-restricted CMV-specific TCR beta clonotypes. Summed frequency of public TCR beta families distinguished CMV carriers with the relevant HLA.

Using its own MiXCR run on the reads, TCRdb lists one record per CDR3 protein. The sample consists of just over 300,000 distinct CDR3 sequences, around a sixth of them appearing once. This clonotype was seen more than once but under ten times. Its antigen is not known. Germline lookup yields CDR1 LNHDA and CDR2 SQIVND (reference sequence). Trimming left V 8 bases short and J 0 bases short, with 20 bases between. The CDR3 totals 17 residues. J is TRBJ1-5 and V is TRBV19; D is ambiguous. Sequenced: PBMCs. This receptor was taken from a human donor in good health (CMV status not recorded). Some clones in this sample may be carry-over from other donors' samples. The CDR3 DNA sequence: TGTGCCAGTGGCCTTCGGAGGGAAATGAATAGCAATCAGCCCCAGCATTTT. Translating it yields CASGLRREMNSNQPQHF.